This note documents a single T cell receptor beta chain sequence. Its antigen is currently not known. Base qualities were left out, and no much larger clone turns up one base away. The data originate from a study of shared clonotypes between healthy human individuals (dated by TCRdb to 2018 to 2020). Turning to the overall study: The cohort comprised a couple of women and a few men aged 18 to 49 years. Blood TCR repertoires of four to six healthy adults were deeply sequenced to estimate repertoire size and the extent of clonotype sharing between individuals. To increase sequencing depth and limit assay-specific biases, different laboratories used diverse techniques to prepare libraries and sequence TCR repertoires. Leukapheresis yielded between about 0.94 and 9.5 billion PBMCs per donor. Results and caveats for the whole study, not just this receptor: Pairwise subsampling indicated that sequencing depth was expected to affect the degree of clonotype sharing among donors. Sampling was restricted to blood, and TCR repertoires in tissues likely differ from the TCR repertoires found in blood. The genetic and exposure-history diversity represented was limited by the small number of donors.

Using the deep immunoSEQ assay, TCR CDR3 regions were amplified from genomic DNA by multiplex PCR. Extracted genomic DNA from each cell subset was spread evenly across all wells of several immunoSEQ 96-well plates, with each plate serving as a replicate. Each replicate PCR for unsorted PBMC received approximately 0.3 ug genomic DNA, equal to about 30,000 T cell genomes. Ten immunoSEQ deep assay plates were used to sequence the unsorted PBMC genomic DNA. Purified libraries were measured with a Qubit 3.0 fluorometer, size-checked on a Bioanalyzer 2100, and measured again with the KAPA Library Quantification kit. Each immunoSEQ 96-well plate was sequenced on its own single-read 150-cycle Illumina NextSeq 550 flow cell. Processing in the source paper ran as follows. Because the immunoSEQ output included only junctional sequences and no quality scores, the filtering could not be the same as the filtering used for full-length reads. To assign V/J genes and CDR3, sequences were annotated using PyIR, a Python wrapper for IgBLAST v1.9, with IMGT germline references. Any read was removed if the V/J assignment was weak (E-value above 1e-6), the CDR3 was missing, or the read contained stop codons, out-of-frame junctions, or ambiguous translated residues. V3J clonotypes were defined as sequences sharing the same inferred V gene, J gene, and CDR3 amino acid sequence. The percentage overlap between two repertoires was calculated by dividing the number of shared unique clonotypes by the size of the smaller repertoire. Three approaches were used to assess repertoire richness: RTK rarefaction, the Chao1 estimator, and Recon v2.1 estimates of unobserved clonotypes. Imported from immuneACCESS, the table was reduced by TCRdb to in-frame sequences with V and J called. These copies leave out some clones; in studies compared against another copy, an unresolved V gene accounts for under half, and the cause of the remainder is not known. V and J calls plus clone size are reproduced from that table; the DNA served to infer D and trimming. Within this sample are about 490,000 clones, with around 80% of them counted one time only. The ten most abundant clones make up more than 10% of the sample.

Unmatched junction bases come to 5, with V trimmed by 5 bases and J by 5 bases. The germline V gene provides CDR1 LGHNA and CDR2 YNFKEQ. From its cysteine to its phenylalanine, the CDR3 spans 15 amino acids. Of all the DNA, just the CDR3 is kept, 45 bases in frame from base 1. Healthy HIV-negative adults with no recently reported acute infections or vaccinations were included as donors. All donors were Caucasian adults living in Nashville, Tennessee, USA. For unsorted samples, tens of millions of PBMCs were counted, and genomic DNA was extracted using the QIAamp DNA Blood Mini kit. Blood was collected by leukapheresis, and PBMCs were isolated by Ficoll-Histopaque density gradient centrifugation and then cryopreserved in liquid nitrogen vapor phase.

The clonotype was recovered from a woman aged 40 to 49 in good health. Some clones in this sample may be carry-over from other donors' samples. The specimen sequenced was PBMCs. The chain links TRBV4-2 with TRBJ2-1; 11 of the junction bases match TRBD2. The DNA is as follows: TGTGCCAGCAGCACGGGACTAGCGGTGAACAATGAGCAGTTCTTC. Translation gives CASSTGLAVNNEQFF.